Detailed here is one TCR beta chain. This receptor's antigen is unknown. Base qualities are not recorded, but no much larger clone differs from it by a single base. Library preparation employed RT-PCR. Sequencing relied on a NextSeq 550. In TCRdb, the public reads were trimmed at Q25 with fastp and aligned with MiXCR, with productive beta chains retained. Each entry merges the rows of one CDR3 protein and shows their most common DNA and genes. This sample has about 210,000 distinct CDR3 sequences in its table, and about 38% of those were observed once. Roughly 10% of the sample is in the top ten clones. V was cut back by 3 bases and J by 6 bases, leaving a gap of 13 bases between them. Its CDR3 holds 13 amino acids, cysteine through phenylalanine. Only CDR3 DNA remains: 39 bases, in frame from the first base. The germline V gene (reference sequence) specifies DFQATT as CDR1 and SNEGSKA as CDR2. The data were taken from a study of patients and donors after allogeneic stem cell transplantation (dated by TCRdb to 2020 to 2021).

Sequenced: blood, either unsorted or a sorted T cell fraction (not recorded which). The V and J segments used are TRBV20-1 and TRBJ2-3; the D gene cannot be resolved reliably. This TCR came from a human donor who was either an allogeneic HSCT recipient or a stem cell or donor lymphocyte infusion donor (not recorded which). It is not recorded whose cells these are; they may come from a transplant donor. The DNA sequence is given as TGCAGTGCTAGGAGGACGCCCCGGGATACGCAGTATTTT. The resulting protein is CSARRTPRDTQYF.